These 28 T cell receptor beta chains were all obtained from the same sample, sequenced in a study of T cell clonotyping in hematopoietic cell transplantation. Produced via immunoSEQ multiplex PCR; TCRdb's table is partial and in-frame only. The data show about 27,000 clones, 95% seen once. Sequencing was carried out using peripheral blood mononuclear cells. Receptors originate from a man aged 45-65 years in good health. Some clones in this sample may be carry-over from other donors' samples.

This clone was counted a single time. The chain combines TRBV5-4 with TRBJ2-3; a weak D match, TRBD2 (5 bases). The V end lost 0 bases, the J end lost 4 bases, and 9 bases lay between the germline ends. Germline V gene data show CDR1 as SGHNT and CDR2 as YYREEE (reference sequence). CDR3 length: 14 residues. CDR3 residues: CASSLAEGSDTQYF. The CDR3 DNA is TGTGCCAGCAGCTTGGCCGAGGGATCAGATACGCAGTATTTT.

V gene TRBV6-5 combines with J gene TRBJ1-2, with 7 nucleotides matching TRBD1. This CDR3 contains 13 residues. CDR1 and CDR2 (germline): MNHEY, SVGAGI. V shed 6 bases and J 2 bases; nucleotides not matched to a gene: 3. The CDR3 DNA sequence: TGTGCCAGCAGACGGGACAGAAACTATGGCTACACCTTC. This encodes CASRRDRNYGYTF.

The rearrangement joins TRBV9 to TRBJ1-6; D possibly corresponds to TRBD1 (6 bases). V was clipped by 4 bases and J by 8 bases, with 10 bases between them. The V gene's germline CDR1 is SGDLS and CDR2 YYNGEE. The length of the CDR3 is 13 residues. CDR3 amino acids: CASSWGGDSPLHF. CDR3 nucleotide sequence: TGTGCCAGCAGCTGGGGGGGCGATTCACCCCTCCACTTT.

The chain combines TRBV14 with TRBJ1-6; TRBD1 matches 9 bases. Germline CDR1 SGHDN, CDR2 FVKESK. CDR3 length: 14 amino acids. The V segment lost 4 bases and the J segment 5 bases; nucleotides outside the gene matches: 0. This CDR3 reads CASSRQGDNSPLHF. CDR3 sequence (DNA): TGTGCCAGCAGCCGACAGGGGGATAATTCACCCCTCCACTTT.

The chain carries TRBV19 and TRBJ1-4, with no clear D. From germline, CDR1 is LNHDA and CDR2 SQIVND (reference sequence). The CDR3 is made up of 13 amino acids. V was shortened by 7 bases and J by 4 bases, with 10 bases between the two germline ends. Written as DNA, the CDR3 is TGTGCCAGTATGGCAGAGCTTAATGAAAAACTGTTTTTT. Its translation: CASMAELNEKLFF.

CDR3 amino acids: CASSLVQTYNSPLHF. The CDR3 DNA sequence: TGTGCCAGCAGCTTAGTTCAGACCTATAATTCACCCCTCCACTTT. The chain uses TRBV11-2 and TRBJ1-6; no clear D. V gave up 1 base and J gave up 2 bases, with 6 bases separating them. CDR3 size: 15 residues. Per germline, CDR1 SGHAT and CDR2 FQNNGV. Looking up the rest from reference TRBV11-2 and TRBJ1-6 gives the full variable domain: EAGVAQSPRYKIIEKRQSVAFWCNPISGHATLYWYQQILGQGPKLLIQFQNNGVVDDSQLPKDRFSAERLKGVDSTLKIQPAKLEDSAVYLCASSLVQTYNSPLHFGNGTRLTVT.

The chain employs TRBV7-2 and TRBJ1-2, with D possibly matching TRBD1 (5 bases). The CDR3 contains 14 residues. Trimming left V 3 bases short and J 6 bases short, with 14 bases between. Germline loops: CDR1 SGHTA, CDR2 FQGNSA. CDR3 coding DNA: TGTGCCAGCAGCTTTAGGAAAGACAGTCATGGCTACACCTTC. This codes for CASSFRKDSHGYTF.

The chain is built from TRBV7-3 and TRBJ2-7; 9 bases are shared with TRBD1. V was clipped by 5 bases and J by 4 bases; unmatched bases: 6. CDR3 size: 14 residues. Germline assignment: CDR1 SGHTA and CDR2 FQGTGA. Here the CDR3 reads CASSATQGAYEQYF. The CDR3 DNA reads TGTGCCAGCAGCGCTACACAGGGGGCGTACGAGCAGTACTTC.

The gene calls are TRBV14 and TRBJ1-2, with no clear D. CDR1 and CDR2 from the germline V gene are SGHDN and FVKESK. The CDR3 loop spans 13 amino acids. V gave up 2 bases and J gave up 6 bases, with 10 bases separating them. CDR3 bases: TGTGCCAGCAGCCAAAGCCTCTGGGATGGCTACACCTTC. As protein: CASSQSLWDGYTF.

V usage is TRBV5-8 and J usage is TRBJ1-4; D not certain. Germline V gene data show CDR1 as SGHTS and CDR2 as YDEGEE. The V gene lost 4 bases and the J gene lost 7 bases, with 11 bases spanning the gap. The CDR3 runs to 13 residues. The CDR3 sequence is CASSPGPSEKLFF. CDR3 DNA sequence: TGTGCCAGCAGCCCTGGTCCAAGTGAAAAACTGTTTTTT.

V gene TRBV7-8 combines with J gene TRBJ2-7, with 14 bases identical to TRBD2. CDR1 and CDR2 (germline): SGHVS, FQNEAQ. The CDR3 sequence is 16 residues long. J gave up 4 bases and V 5 bases, and 7 bases lay outside the gene matches. Here the CDR3 reads CASSLVGTSGGYEQYF. The CDR3 DNA reads TGTGCCAGCAGCCTCGTCGGGACTAGCGGGGGTTACGAGCAGTACTTC.

V usage is TRBV30 and J usage is TRBJ1-6; D is perhaps TRBD1 (6 bases). V lost 4 bases and J 7 bases, leaving 17 bases between the germline ends. The CDR3 length is 15 residues. The germline V gene encodes CDR1 GTSNPN and CDR2 SVGIG (reference sequence). The CDR3 region has the DNA TGTGCCTGGATTGCCCCGGGACACGTAAATTCACCCCTCCACTTT. This codes for CAWIAPGHVNSPLHF.

CDR3 nucleotide sequence: TGTGCCAGCAGGCTCCGGCCGGGACAGGCCTACGAGCAGTACTTC. Its translation: CASRLRPGQAYEQYF. The chain couples TRBV27 to TRBJ2-7, with 8 bases matching TRBD1. The CDR3 contains 15 residues. V shed 6 bases, J shed 2 bases, and the junction held 9 bases outside the gene matches. CDR1 is MNHEY, CDR2 SMNVEV, per germline (reference sequence).

The V and J genes are TRBV21-1 and TRBJ2-2; TRBD2 is the table's D call and was not checked against the DNA. TRBV21-1 is a listed pseudogene. CDR3 length: 16 residues. DNA of the CDR3: TGTGCCAGCAGCAAGCGGGAAGGTACGGACACCGGGGAGCTGTTTTTT. Its protein product is CASSKREGTDTGELFF.

Only a few counts were recorded for this clone. This chain joins TRBV11-2 and TRBJ1-1; D is uncertain. CDR1 and CDR2 (germline): SGHAT, FQNNGV. The CDR3 totals 11 residues. V was pared by 1 base and J by 10 bases, with 7 bases between. The CDR3 reads CASSLAAGAFF. In DNA form, the CDR3 reads TGTGCCAGCAGCTTAGCCGCGGGAGCTTTCTTT.

The rearrangement links TRBV21-1 to TRBJ1-5. TRBV21-1 has pseudogene status. The CDR3 length is 16 residues. CDR3 DNA sequence: TGTGCCTGCAAAGGTCCAGAGGTAGTCGGCAATCAGCCCCAGCATTTT. Protein: CACKGPEVVGNQPQHF.

The chain recombines TRBV6-5 with TRBJ1-3, with D unclear. The CDR3 totals 15 residues. Trimming cost V 2 bases and J 0 bases, with 8 bases left between them. CDR1 is MNHEY and CDR2 is SVGAGI in the germline V gene. The CDR3 DNA reads TGTGCCAGCAGTTACGGGCGGCGCTCTGGAAACACCATATATTTT. Its protein is CASSYGRRSGNTIYF.

This chain uses TRBV5-4 with TRBJ2-5; TRBD1 is a possible D gene (5 bases). This CDR3 has 14 amino acids. Germline values: CDR1 SGHNT, CDR2 YYREEE (reference sequence). Trimming took off 0 bases at V and 2 bases at J, with 8 bases between the two ends. CDR3 bases: TGTGCCAGCAGCTTGGCGACAGCACAAGAGACCCAGTACTTC. Protein: CASSLATAQETQYF.

In this sample, this clone turned up once. CDR3 amino acids: CASSLQTDYEQYF. The DNA of the CDR3 is TGTGCCAGCAGCTTACAGACCGACTACGAGCAGTACTTC. The V call is TRBV7-6, the J call TRBJ2-7; D is ambiguous. With 2 bases removed from V and 3 bases from J, the gap between germline ends came to 8 bases. CDR1 is SGHVS and CDR2 is FNYEAQ in the germline V gene. The CDR3 length is 13 residues. The entire variable domain, with the rest obtained from reference TRBV7-6 and TRBJ2-7, is as follows: GAGVSQSPRYKVTKRGQDVALRCDPISGHVSLYWYRQALGQGPEFLTYFNYEAQQDKSGLPNDRFSAERPEGSISTLTIQRTEQRDSAMYRCASSLQTDYEQYFGPGTRLTVT.

This chain uses TRBV6-4 with TRBJ2-2; no firm D call. Trimming removed 6 bases from V and 6 bases from J, with 11 bases in between. This CDR3 comprises 13 residues. Germline CDR1 and CDR2: MRHNA and SNTAGT. The DNA for the CDR3 is TGTGCCAGCAGCCTAAATGAGGCCGGGGAGCTGTTTTTT. It specifies CASSLNEAGELFF.

This chain joins TRBV2 and TRBJ2-7, with 9 nucleotides matching TRBD1. The CDR3 loop spans 13 amino acids. Germline V gene lookup returns CDR1 SNHLY and CDR2 FYNNEI. Trimming took 5 bases from V and 4 from J; bases not matched to a gene: 3. In DNA, the CDR3 is TGTGCCAGCAGTCGGGACAGGGATTACGAGCAGTACTTC. Translating it yields CASSRDRDYEQYF. Complete variable domain (other parts from reference TRBV2 and TRBJ2-7): EPEVTQTPSHQVTQMGQEVILRCVPISNHLYFYWYRQILGQKVEFLVSFYNNEISEKSEIFDDQFSVERPDGSNFTLKIRSTKLEDSAMYFCASSRDRDYEQYFGPGTRLTVT.

V gene TRBV5-1 combines with J gene TRBJ2-2; D ambiguous. V was cut by 4 bases and J by 7 bases, with 14 bases left in between. CDR3 length: 14 residues. Germline loops: CDR1 SGHRS, CDR2 YFSETQ. The CDR3 spells CASSPEIQNGELFF. The CDR3 nucleotides read TGCGCCAGCAGCCCCGAAATACAGAACGGGGAGCTGTTTTTT.

CDR3 nucleotide sequence: TGTGCCAGCAGCATTAGGGGGCGGGAAGTCTATGGCTACACCTTC. It encodes CASSIRGREVYGYTF. The V call is TRBV5-4, the J call TRBJ1-2, with 7 positions matching TRBD1. The germline CDR1 and CDR2 sequences are SGHNT and YYREEE (reference sequence). V shed 4 bases and J 4 bases; nucleotides not matched to a gene: 10. This CDR3 comprises 15 residues.

This clone was observed a handful of times. The CDR3 here is CASSSQRGTVFNNYGYTF. As DNA, the CDR3 is TGTGCCAGCAGTTCACAGAGAGGGACGGTTTTTAATAACTATGGCTACACCTTC. This chain links TRBV11-2 with TRBJ1-2; D may be TRBD1 (5 bases). Looked up from germline, CDR1 is SGHAT and CDR2 is FQNNGV. The CDR3 runs to 18 residues. V lost 6 bases and J lost 1, with 24 bases in between.

The chain is built from TRBV7-9 and TRBJ2-3, with D perhaps assigned TRBD1 or TRBD2 (6 bases each). Germline CDR1 SEHNR, CDR2 FQNEAQ (reference sequence). The CDR3 is 14 residues long. V gave up 6 bases and J gave up 8 bases, with 18 bases separating them. CDR3 protein: CASSTVGGAGTQYF. CDR3 DNA: TGTGCCAGCAGTACCGTGGGGGGCGCAGGTACGCAGTATTTT.

This chain uses TRBV6-5 with TRBJ2-7; TRBD1 might be the D (5 bases). The germline gives CDR1 MNHEY, CDR2 SVGAGI. V was pared by 6 bases and J by 13 bases, with 13 bases between. The CDR3 totals 10 residues. The DNA for the CDR3 is TGTGCCAGCAGGGCCGGCAGGGAATACTTC. Translating it yields CASRAGREYF.

The chain has TRBV9 and TRBJ1-3, with a possible D match to TRBD1 (5 bases). V lost 3 bases to trimming and J lost 2 bases, with 15 bases between them. Germline CDR1 is SGDLS and CDR2 is YYNGEE. The CDR3 spans 16 residues. CDR3 region: CASSGSQGRTGNTIYF. The CDR3 coding sequence is TGTGCCAGCAGCGGGAGTCAGGGACGGACTGGAAACACCATATATTTT. Drawing the rest from reference TRBV9 and TRBJ1-3, the complete variable domain is DSGVTQTPKHLITATGQRVTLRCSPRSGDLSVYWYQQSLDQGLQFLIQYYNGEERAKGNILERFSAQQFPDLHSELNLSSLELGDSALYFCASSGSQGRTGNTIYFGEGSWLTVV.

This chain uses TRBV7-2 with TRBJ1-5; no firm D call. Trimming left V 5 bases short and J 2 bases short, with 7 bases between. CDR1 is SGHTA, CDR2 FQGNSA, per germline. The CDR3 has 13 residues. In nucleotides, the CDR3 is TGTGCCAGCAGCCCATCGGGCAATCAGCCCCAGCATTTT. It yields the protein CASSPSGNQPQHF.